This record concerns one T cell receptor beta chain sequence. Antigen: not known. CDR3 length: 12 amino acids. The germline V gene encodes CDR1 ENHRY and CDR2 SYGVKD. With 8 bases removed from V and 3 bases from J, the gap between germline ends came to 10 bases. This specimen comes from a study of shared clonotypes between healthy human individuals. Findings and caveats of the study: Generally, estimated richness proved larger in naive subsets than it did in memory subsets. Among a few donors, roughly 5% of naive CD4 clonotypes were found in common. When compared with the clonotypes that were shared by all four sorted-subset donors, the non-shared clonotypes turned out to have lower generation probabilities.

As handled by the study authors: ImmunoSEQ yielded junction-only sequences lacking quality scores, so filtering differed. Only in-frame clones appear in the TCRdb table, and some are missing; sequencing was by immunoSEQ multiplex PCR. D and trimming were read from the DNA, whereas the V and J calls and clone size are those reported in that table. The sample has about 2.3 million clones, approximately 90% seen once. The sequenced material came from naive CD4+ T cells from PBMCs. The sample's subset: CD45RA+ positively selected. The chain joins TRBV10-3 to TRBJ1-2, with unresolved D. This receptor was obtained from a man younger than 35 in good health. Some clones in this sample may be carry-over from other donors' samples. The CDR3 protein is CAIGSGYYGYTF. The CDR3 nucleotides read TGTGCCATCGGTTCGGGGTACTATGGCTACACCTTC.